This T cell receptor beta chain was recovered during a study of shared clonotypes between healthy human individuals. TCRdb's table, derived via immunoSEQ multiplex PCR, lists solely in-frame clones and lacks some. The table includes 400,000 to 600,000 clones, more than 75% detected once. The CDR3 spans 15 residues. Germline CDR1 is LNHNV and CDR2 is YYDKDF (reference sequence). Whole-study results and caveats: Investigators collected only blood, and repertoires in tissues likely differ.

A remark on this clone: Its matching antigen is unknown.

The TCR sequence derives from a woman in her forties in good health. Some clones in this sample may be carry-over from other donors' samples. Input material: PBMCs. The gene calls are TRBV15 and TRBJ2-5; D is possibly TRBD1 (6 bases). The J call is in doubt because the DNA end fits TRBJ2-7 better. CDR3 DNA sequence: TGTGCCACCAGCCACCCTTCGGACAGTCCCTACGAGCAGTACTTC. Protein product: CATSHPSDSPYEQYF.